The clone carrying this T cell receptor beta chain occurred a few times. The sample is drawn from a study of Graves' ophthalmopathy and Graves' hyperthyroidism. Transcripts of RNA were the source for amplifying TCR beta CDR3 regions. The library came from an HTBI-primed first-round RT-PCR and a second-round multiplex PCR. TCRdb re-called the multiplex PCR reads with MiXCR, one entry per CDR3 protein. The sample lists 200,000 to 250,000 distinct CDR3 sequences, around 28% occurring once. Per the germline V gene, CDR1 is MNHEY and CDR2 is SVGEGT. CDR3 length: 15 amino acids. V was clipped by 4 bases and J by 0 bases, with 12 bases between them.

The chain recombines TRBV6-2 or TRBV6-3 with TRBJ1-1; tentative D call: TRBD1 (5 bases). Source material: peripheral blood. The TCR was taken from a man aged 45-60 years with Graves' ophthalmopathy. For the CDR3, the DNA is TGTGCCAGCAGTTTACTCCAGGACATGAACACTGAAGCTTTCTTT. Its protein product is CASSLLQDMNTEAFF.